The sequence of this T cell receptor beta chain was determined in a study of OX40 agonist ivuxolimab in advanced cancers. Study-wide background: Enrolled patients in dose escalation had cancers that were hepatocellular carcinoma, melanoma, renal cell or head and neck cancer.

General study points: Low normalized T-cell clonal expansion was also seen in some nonresponders. Among patients with partial responses at 0.1-3.0 mg/kg, clonal expansion was among the lowest.

Per germline, CDR1 SNHLY and CDR2 FYNNEI. There are 14 residues in the CDR3. With 7 bases clipped from V and 3 bases from J, the junction kept 6 bases outside the gene matches. If patients had autoimmune disease history or systemic immunosuppression, they were excluded. Sequencing used immunoSEQ multiplex PCR; TCRdb keeps in-frame clones, though not all of them. The sample includes over 10,000 clones, 67% of them seen just once. To note about this clone: Its antigen is undetermined.

The rearrangement joins TRBV2 to TRBJ2-7, with 10 bases aligning to TRBD2. The clonotype was recovered from an adult with an advanced solid tumor such as melanoma, head and neck, liver or kidney cancer. The sequencing used CD4+ or CD8+ T cells sorted from blood, collected in a trial of the OX40 agonist ivuxolimab. This CDR3 is CASTKREGIYEQYF. As DNA, the CDR3 is TGTGCCAGCACAAAGCGGGAGGGCATCTACGAGCAGTACTTC.